These 23 T cell receptor beta chains share one sample of origin, sequenced in a study of T cell responses to AZD1222 COVID-19 vaccine. Only in-frame clones appear in the TCRdb table, and some are missing; sequencing was by immunoSEQ multiplex PCR. The table lists 55,000 to 85,000 clones, around 83% of them singletons. Sequencing was performed on peripheral blood, taken on day 0 of AZD1222 vaccination. The receptors shown here come from an adult in good health.

The chain carries TRBV28 and TRBJ1-6; unclear D gene. This CDR3 has 16 residues. CDR1 and CDR2 (germline): MDHEN, SYDVKM. Trimming shortened V by 5 bases and J by 0 bases, and 11 bases separated the two germline ends. CDR3 in DNA: TGTGCCAGCAGTCCCCCCTGGGGCTCCTATAATTCACCCCTCCACTTT. This codes for CASSPPWGSYNSPLHF. The variable domain in full, with the rest retrieved from reference TRBV28 and TRBJ1-6, is DVKVTQSSRYLVKRTGEKVFLECVQDMDHENMFWYRQDPGLGLRLIYFSYDVKMKEKGDIPEGYSVSREKKERFSLILESASTNQTSMYLCASSPPWGSYNSPLHFGNGTRLTVT.

This chain connects TRBV7-9 to TRBJ1-2, with D maybe TRBD1 (6 bases). The germline CDR1 and CDR2 sequences are SEHNR and FQNEAQ (reference sequence). V shed 5 bases and J shed 3 bases, with 13 bases lying between them. CDR3 length equals 14 residues. CDR3 residues: CASSTQQGYYGYTF. As DNA, the CDR3 is TGTGCCAGCAGCACCCAACAGGGCTACTATGGCTACACCTTC.

Only a few counts were recorded for this clone. The chain carries TRBV7-9 and TRBJ2-7; perhaps D is TRBD1 or TRBD2 (5 bases each). V was trimmed by 5 bases and J by 6 bases, leaving 14 bases between them. This CDR3 has 13 residues. Germline V gives CDR1 SEHNR, CDR2 FQNEAQ (reference sequence). The chain's CDR3 is CASSAPGTSEQYF. The CDR3 DNA reads as TGTGCCAGCAGCGCCCCGGGGACGAGCGAGCAGTACTTC.

The rearrangement uses TRBV7-2 and TRBJ2-2; TRBD2 matches 14 bases. CDR1 and CDR2 (germline): SGHTA, FQGNSA. After removal of 2 bases from V and 6 bases from J, the junction contained 8 bases not matched to a gene. The CDR3 runs to 18 residues. CDR3 sequence: CASSLRRLAGGLAGELFF. The CDR3 coding sequence is TGTGCCAGCAGCTTACGGCGACTAGCGGGGGGGCTCGCCGGGGAGCTGTTTTTT.

The CDR3 loop reads CAIRTGLGLADTQYF. The CDR3 nucleotides read TGTGCCATCAGGACCGGACTAGGCCTCGCAGATACGCAGTATTTT. This sequence joins TRBV10-3 and TRBJ2-3, with 7 bases aligning to TRBD2. With V trimmed by 6 bases and J by 4 bases, 10 bases remained unmatched. This CDR3 is 15 amino acids long. CDR1 is ENHRY and CDR2 is SYGVKD in the germline V gene.

The genes are TRBV3-1 (or the pseudogene TRBV3-2) and TRBJ1-3; 12 nucleotides align to TRBD1. Looked up from germline, CDR1 is LGHDT and CDR2 is YNNKEL (reference sequence). V lost 0 bases and J lost 2; bases outside the gene matches: 2. The CDR3 runs 17 residues. For the CDR3, the DNA is TGTGCCAGCAGCCAAGAGGGACAGGGGGCGCCTGGAAACACCATATATTTT. Protein: CASSQEGQGAPGNTIYF.

This chain joins TRBV5-4 and TRBJ2-2; D is perhaps TRBD2 (6 bases). V was pared by 3 bases and J by 7 bases, with 10 bases between. Germline CDR1 and CDR2: SGHNT and YYREEE (reference sequence). This CDR3 spans 13 amino acids. The CDR3 here is CASSSVGGGELFF. DNA for the CDR3: TGTGCCAGCAGCTCGGTCGGGGGCGGGGAGCTGTTTTTT.

The chain couples TRBV7-3 to TRBJ2-1, with a tentative D call TRBD1 (6 bases). The germline CDR1 and CDR2 sequences are SGHTA and FQGTGA. This CDR3 has 14 residues. V lost 5 bases, J lost 10 bases, and 18 bases lay in between. The DNA of the CDR3 is TGTGCCAGCAGCCCCAAATGGACAGCTGTAGAGCAGTTCTTC. The encoded protein is CASSPKWTAVEQFF. The complete variable domain, with remaining parts taken from reference TRBV7-3 and TRBJ2-1, reads GAGVSQTPSNKVTEKGKYVELRCDPISGHTALYWYRQSLGQGPEFLIYFQGTGAADDSGLPNDRFFAVRPEGSVSTLKIQRTERGDSAVYLCASSPKWTAVEQFFGPGTRLTVL.

V gene TRBV12-3 or TRBV12-4 combines with J gene TRBJ1-2; D is unresolved. This CDR3 has 12 amino acids. With 6 bases removed from V and 7 bases from J, the gap between germline ends came to 12 bases. In DNA form, the CDR3 reads TGTGCCAGCAGCATGCCTGCGGCTGGCTACACCTTC. Amino acids: CASSMPAAGYTF.

This rearrangement joins TRBV4-1 to TRBJ1-3; D perhaps matches TRBD1 (5 bases). The ends were cut back, 1 base at V and 0 bases at J, with 16 bases in the middle. Per germline, CDR1 MGHRA and CDR2 YSYEKL. This CDR3 is 18 amino acids long. CDR3 in DNA: TGCGCCAGCAGCCAAGTCTCCGGCTGGGGCGGCTCTGGAAACACCATATATTTT. Translated: CASSQVSGWGGSGNTIYF.

The chain carries TRBV10-2 and TRBJ2-1; perhaps TRBD2 as D (6 bases). CDR3 length: 15 amino acids. V shed 0 bases and J shed 10 bases, with 16 bases lying between them. Germline assignment: CDR1 WSHSY and CDR2 SAAADI. As DNA, the CDR3 is TGCGCCAGCAGTGAGTCAGCTATCGGGGGAGGAGAGCAGTTCTTC. Translation gives CASSESAIGGGEQFF.

The chain employs TRBV28 and TRBJ2-3; D perhaps matches TRBD1 (6 bases). The germline gives CDR1 MDHEN, CDR2 SYDVKM. V lost 7 bases and J lost 3, with 11 bases in between. The CDR3 is made up of 13 amino acids. CDR3 sequence (DNA): TGTGCCAGCACCAAGGGGGTAACAGATACGCAGTATTTT. Amino acid sequence: CASTKGVTDTQYF. The whole variable domain, filled in from reference TRBV28 and TRBJ2-3, reads DVKVTQSSRYLVKRTGEKVFLECVQDMDHENMFWYRQDPGLGLRLIYFSYDVKMKEKGDIPEGYSVSREKKERFSLILESASTNQTSMYLCASTKGVTDTQYFGPGTRLTVL.

This chain uses TRBV29-1 with TRBJ2-6, with D possibly being TRBD1 (7 bases). The germline V gene has CDR1 SQVTM and CDR2 ANQGSEA. This CDR3 spans 14 amino acids. V gave up 5 bases and J gave up 3 bases, with 11 bases separating them. The CDR3 sequence is CSVHRGGGANVLTF. The CDR3 DNA reads TGCAGCGTTCACAGGGGAGGTGGGGCCAACGTCCTGACTTTC.

V usage is TRBV6-5 and J usage is TRBJ2-1; 9 bases are shared with TRBD1. CDR1 is MNHEY and CDR2 is SVGAGI in the germline V gene. The CDR3 loop spans 14 amino acids. Losses at the gene ends were 10 bases for V and 8 bases for J; bases not matched to a gene: 12. Here the CDR3 DNA reads TGTGCCAACGAACCTTTGACAGGGGGTTATGAGCAGTTCTTC. It specifies CANEPLTGGYEQFF.

V gene TRBV5-4 combines with J gene TRBJ2-7; TRBD1 aligns across 9 bases. From germline, CDR1 is SGHNT and CDR2 YYREEE (reference sequence). V lost 5 bases, J lost 1 base, and 4 bases stayed unmatched. This CDR3 comprises 14 residues. CDR3 nucleotides: TGTGCCAGCAGGAGACAGGGGGGGTCCTACGAGCAGTACTTC. Encoded protein: CASRRQGGSYEQYF.

This clone was picked up a small number of times. The chain recombines TRBV11-1 with TRBJ1-6; D call uncertain. The CDR3 consists of 13 residues. V was shortened by 5 bases and J by 7 bases, with 9 bases between the two germline ends. In germline, CDR1 is SGHAT, CDR2 FQDESV (reference sequence). The CDR3 is CASSPYPNSPLHF. As DNA, the CDR3 is TGTGCCAGCAGCCCATATCCGAATTCACCCCTCCACTTT.

This clone was seen a few times. The V and J genes are TRBV3-1 (or the pseudogene TRBV3-2) and TRBJ2-1; D possibly corresponds to TRBD1 (5 bases). Between the trimmed V and J ends, which lost 3 bases and 0 bases, there was a span of 12 bases. The germline V gene has CDR1 LGHDT and CDR2 YNNKEL (reference sequence). The length of the CDR3 is 16 residues. CDR3 sequence: CASSHLMDTSYNEQFF. CDR3 nucleotides: TGTGCCAGCAGCCACCTGATGGACACCTCCTACAATGAGCAGTTCTTC.

As DNA, the CDR3 is TGCGCCAGCAGCCAAGGGGTCGGCATCTATGGCTACACCTTC. This codes for CASSQGVGIYGYTF. The chain carries TRBV4-1 and TRBJ1-2; D is undetermined. Germline V gene lookup returns CDR1 MGHRA and CDR2 YSYEKL. The CDR3 is 14 amino acids. Trimming removed 1 base at V and 4 bases at J, with 10 bases between.

The chain employs TRBV12-3 or TRBV12-4 and TRBJ2-7; D gene ambiguous. The CDR3 spans 12 residues. The germline V and J ends were trimmed by 4 bases and 1 base, with 5 bases remaining between them. CDR3: CASSSASYEQYF. The CDR3 DNA reads TGTGCCAGCAGTTCCGCATCCTACGAGCAGTACTTC.

This sequence joins TRBV30 and TRBJ2-6; TRBD1 might be the D (5 bases). Trimming shortened V by 3 bases and J by 0 bases, and 6 bases separated the two germline ends. The CDR3 covers 14 residues. Germline V gene sequence: CDR1 GTSNPN, CDR2 SVGIG (reference sequence). The chain's CDR3 is CAWSTGSGANVLTF. DNA for the CDR3: TGTGCCTGGAGCACAGGCTCTGGGGCCAACGTCCTGACTTTC.

The genes are TRBV10-2 and TRBJ2-2; D may match TRBD1 or TRBD2 (5 bases each). V was clipped by 1 base and J by 1 base, with 7 bases between them. This CDR3 is built from 15 residues. Looked up from germline, CDR1 is WSHSY and CDR2 is SAAADI. CDR3 DNA: TGCGCCAGCAGTGAGTGGGGGTTGAACACCGGGGAGCTGTTTTTT. Amino acid sequence: CASSEWGLNTGELFF.

The chain links TRBV15 to TRBJ1-4; D may be TRBD1 (6 bases). The CDR3 has 16 residues. Per germline, CDR1 LNHNV and CDR2 YYDKDF (reference sequence). Trimming stripped 3 bases from V and 2 bases from J, with 13 bases between. The CDR3 spells CATSRALGGTNEKLFF. CDR3 nucleotides: TGTGCCACCAGCAGGGCTCTAGGGGGGACTAATGAAAAACTGTTTTTT.

CDR3: CASSLGRNGVMNTEAFF. In DNA form, the CDR3 reads TGTGCCAGCAGCTTAGGTCGCAATGGGGTCATGAACACTGAAGCTTTCTTT. The rearrangement links TRBV7-8 to TRBJ1-1; D ambiguous. The germline gives CDR1 SGHVS, CDR2 FQNEAQ. This CDR3 is 17 amino acids long. V was cut by 1 base and J by 0 bases, with 15 bases left in between.